These 28 T cell receptor beta chains originate from one sample sequenced in a study of CD8 T cells in Susac syndrome. Reverse transcription of roughly 0.5 to 1 ug RNA used random hexamers. Using its own MiXCR run on the immunoSEQ multiplex PCR reads, TCRdb lists one record per CDR3 protein. The sample yields some 190,000 distinct CDR3 sequences, 85% to 95% seen once. The sequenced sample consisted of CD4+ T cells from PBMCs. These receptors all come from a human donor in good health.

The chain joins TRBV5-1 to TRBJ2-7, with D possibly matching TRBD2 (6 bases). With 3 bases removed from V and 2 bases from J, the gap between germline ends came to 12 bases. CDR1 and CDR2 from the germline V gene are SGHRS and YFSETQ. CDR3 size: 14 residues. This chain's CDR3 is CASSSGTEPYEQYV. CDR3 nucleotides: TGCGCCAGCAGCTCCGGGACTGAACCCTACGAGCAGTACGTC.

V usage is TRBV2 and J usage is TRBJ2-4; D might be TRBD2 (5 bases). Trimming left V 7 bases short and J 0 bases short, with 13 bases between. Germline V CDR1 and CDR2: SNHLY, FYNNEI. The CDR3 has 15 amino acids. CDR3 nucleotides: TGTGCCAGCACCGAACCTGAGGGAGCCAAAAACATTCAGTACTTC. Translating it yields CASTEPEGAKNIQYF.

The V and J genes are TRBV7-2 and TRBJ2-1, with 9 bases fitting TRBD1. After removal of 5 bases from V and 8 bases from J, the junction contained 13 bases not matched to a gene. Germline V gene lookup returns CDR1 SGHTA and CDR2 FQGNSA. This CDR3 comprises 16 residues. The CDR3 bases are TGTGCCAGCAGCCCCCAACTCGGGACAGGGAAGGATGAGCAGTTCTTC. Translation gives CASSPQLGTGKDEQFF.

In this sample, this clonotype turned up once. The chain combines TRBV12-3 or TRBV12-4 with TRBJ2-2; 8 nucleotides align to TRBD1. The CDR3 extends over 16 amino acids. The V and J ends lost 9 bases and 1 base, in that order; junction bases with no gene match: 10. CDR3 in amino acids: CASTLGQGGNTGELFF. For the CDR3, the DNA is TGTGCCAGTACTCTCGGACAGGGTGGGAACACCGGGGAGCTGTTTTTT.

Notes on this clonotype: Being one base from a much bigger clone, this may be a read error. V and J are TRBV3-1 and TRBJ1-5, with D hard to call. The CDR3 spans 13 residues. The V end was cut by 5 bases, the J end by 0 bases, with 5 bases between. Germline assignment: CDR1 LGHDT and CDR2 YNNKEL (reference sequence). CDR3 sequence (DNA): TGTGCCAGCAGCTCAGATAGCAATCAGCCCCAGCATTTT. It encodes CASSSDSNQPQHF.

V is TRBV20-1 and J is TRBJ2-1, with TRBD1 identical over 7 bases. Germline V lookup: CDR1 DFQATT, CDR2 SNEGSKA (reference sequence). The CDR3 is 17 residues long. V was clipped by 6 bases and J by 7 bases; unmatched bases: 21. The CDR3 is CSAIRQGWASTGNEQFF. CDR3 coding DNA: TGCAGTGCAATCAGACAGGGTTGGGCTTCAACGGGGAATGAGCAGTTCTTC.

The chain links TRBV29-1 to TRBJ1-2; D not certain. The CDR3 is made up of 12 amino acids. Germline CDR1 and CDR2: SQVTM and ANQGSEA. Trimming took 4 bases from V and 4 from J, leaving 10 bases between them. The CDR3 DNA follows: TGCAGCGTTGCTGACATGATCTATGGCTACACCTTC. As protein: CSVADMIYGYTF.

This clonotype was seen only once. This rearrangement joins TRBV3-1 to TRBJ1-2; the D is unclear. V was trimmed by 3 bases and J by 4 bases, leaving 6 bases between them. This CDR3 contains 12 residues. CDR1 is LGHDT and CDR2 is YNNKEL in the germline V gene (reference sequence). The CDR3 region has the DNA TGTGCCAGCAGCCAGAGGAGCTATGGCTACACCTTC. Translation gives CASSQRSYGYTF. The full variable domain, in which reference TRBV3-1 and TRBJ1-2 provide the parts outside the CDR3, is DTAVSQTPKYLVTQMGNDKSIKCEQNLGHDTMYWYKQDSKKFLKIMFSYNNKELIINETVPNRFSPKSPDKAHLNLHINSLELGDSAVYFCASSQRSYGYTFGSGTRLTVV.

The chain recombines TRBV20-1 with TRBJ2-1; 9 bases are shared with TRBD1. V was clipped by 5 bases and J by 5 bases; unmatched bases: 4. This CDR3 is 13 amino acids long. Per the germline V gene, CDR1 is DFQATT and CDR2 is SNEGSKA (reference sequence). Written as DNA, the CDR3 is TGCAGTGCTCAACAGGGGGCCGACAATGAGCAGTTCTTC. It translates to CSAQQGADNEQFF.

The chain carries TRBV12-3 or TRBV12-4 and TRBJ2-5; unclear D gene. The CDR3 covers 13 residues. V gave up 4 bases and J gave up 2 bases, with 8 bases separating them. CDR3 sequence (DNA): TGTGCCAGCAGTTCCGGGTCTCAAGAGACCCAGTACTTC. Protein: CASSSGSQETQYF.

CDR3 sequence: CAWSVLGGAEAFF. The CDR3 nucleotides are TGTGCCTGGAGTGTACTGGGAGGCGCTGAAGCTTTCTTT. The J gene is TRBJ1-1, the V gene TRBV30; D is unclear. Germline V gives CDR1 GTSNPN, CDR2 SVGIG (reference sequence). The CDR3 sequence is 13 residues long. Trimming took 0 bases from V and 6 from J, leaving 11 bases between them.

The rearrangement uses TRBV29-1 and TRBJ2-7; weak D call: TRBD2 (5 bases). Germline CDR1 SQVTM, CDR2 ANQGSEA. V lost 7 bases and J 2 bases, leaving 12 bases between the germline ends. The CDR3 is 12 residues long. The CDR3: CSAEDGTYEQYV. CDR3 in DNA: TGCAGCGCGGAGGACGGTACCTACGAGCAGTACGTC.

V gene TRBV15 combines with J gene TRBJ2-1; TRBD1 matches 9 bases. J was trimmed by 5 bases and V by 3 bases; bases with no gene match: 5. There are 15 residues in the CDR3. The germline V gene encodes CDR1 LNHNV and CDR2 YYDKDF (reference sequence). The CDR3 sequence: CATSRDRGTHNEQFF. CDR3 coding DNA: TGTGCCACCAGCAGGGACAGGGGTACTCACAATGAGCAGTTCTTC. The whole variable domain, filled in from reference TRBV15 and TRBJ2-1, reads DAMVIQNPRYQVTQFGKPVTLSCSQTLNHNVMYWYQQKSSQAPKLLFHYYDKDFNNEADTPDNFQSRRPNTSFCFLDIRSPGLGDTAMYLCATSRDRGTHNEQFFGPGTRLTVL.

The chain couples TRBV20-1 to TRBJ1-5; D remains unclear. The germline CDR1 and CDR2 sequences are DFQATT and SNEGSKA (reference sequence). The CDR3 runs 12 residues. V lost 5 bases to trimming and J lost 0 bases, with 5 bases between them. The CDR3 region has the DNA TGCAGTGCTGGTTATAGCAATCAGCCCCAGCATTTT. Amino acid sequence: CSAGYSNQPQHF.

The chain recombines TRBV29-1 with TRBJ2-3; D is perhaps TRBD1 (5 bases). The CDR3 has 13 amino acids. Germline V CDR1 and CDR2: SQVTM, ANQGSEA. V dropped 4 bases and J dropped 1 base, with 9 bases sitting between them. The CDR3 region has the DNA TGCAGCGTTGCTCCGACAGGCACAGATACGCAGTATTTT. The encoded protein is CSVAPTGTDTQYF.

The chain employs TRBV20-1 and TRBJ1-1; maybe TRBD1 (6 bases). CDR3 length equals 14 residues. V lost 5 bases and J lost 5, with 18 bases in between. The germline CDR1 and CDR2 sequences are DFQATT and SNEGSKA (reference sequence). CDR3 loop: CSACREARGTEAFF. Written as DNA, the CDR3 is TGCAGTGCTTGCCGCGAAGCCAGGGGAACTGAAGCTTTCTTT.

The V and J genes are TRBV29-1 and TRBJ2-7; the D is unclear. V was clipped by 7 bases and J by 1 base, with 8 bases between them. The CDR3 contains 11 residues. Germline CDR1 is SQVTM and CDR2 is ANQGSEA. CDR3 residues: CSGGLSYEQYF. The CDR3 DNA follows: TGCAGCGGAGGTCTATCCTACGAGCAGTACTTC.

The V and J genes are TRBV5-1 and TRBJ2-1; 13 bases are a match to TRBD2. In germline, CDR1 is SGHRS, CDR2 YFSETQ. With 3 bases clipped from V and 5 bases from J, the junction kept 2 bases outside the gene matches. The CDR3 totals 15 residues. CDR3 sequence: CASSSGLAGHNEQFF. The CDR3 nucleotides read TGCGCCAGCAGCTCGGGACTAGCGGGGCACAATGAGCAGTTCTTC.

The chain employs TRBV6-6 and TRBJ2-3; D might be TRBD1 (5 bases). This CDR3 has 14 residues. V dropped 6 bases and J dropped 4 bases, with 14 bases sitting between them. Germline V CDR1 and CDR2: MNHNY, SVGAGI (reference sequence). Here the CDR3 reads CASRGAVGSDTQYF. CDR3 sequence (DNA): TGTGCCAGCAGAGGGGCCGTTGGCTCAGATACGCAGTATTTT.

The rearrangement joins TRBV3-1 to TRBJ2-1, with 9 bases lining up with TRBD2. In germline, CDR1 is LGHDT, CDR2 YNNKEL (reference sequence). J gave up 9 bases and V 4 bases, and 10 bases lay outside the gene matches. The CDR3 consists of 15 residues. The CDR3: CASSPPGTSNLEQFF. In DNA form, the CDR3 reads TGTGCCAGCAGCCCCCCCGGGACTAGCAACCTTGAGCAGTTCTTC.

The rearrangement links TRBV20-1 to TRBJ1-5, with D uncertain. CDR1 DFQATT and CDR2 SNEGSKA come from the germline V gene (reference sequence). Trimming stripped 0 bases from V and 11 bases from J, with 14 bases between. The CDR3 spans 13 residues. CDR3 nucleotide sequence: TGCAGTGCTAGAGACCCTTTGGGCCTTTCCCAGCATTTT. Amino acid sequence: CSARDPLGLSQHF.

V and J are TRBV6-2 or TRBV6-3 and TRBJ2-7; D unresolved. V was pared by 10 bases and J by 6 bases, with 13 bases between. There are 11 residues in the CDR3. CDR1 and CDR2 from the germline V gene are MNHEY and SVGEGT. The CDR3 DNA sequence: TGTGCCATGCTACGGGCTCCCGAGCAGTACGTC. Translation: CAMLRAPEQYV.

This chain joins TRBV30 and TRBJ2-2; possible D gene TRBD1, 6 bases. The CDR3 length is 12 residues. CDR1 is GTSNPN, CDR2 SVGIG, per germline (reference sequence). V gave up 8 bases and J gave up 6 bases, with 13 bases separating them. DNA for the CDR3: TGTGCCGGGGGCAGGCTCGCCGGGGAGCTGTTTTTT. It codes for CAGGRLAGELFF.

The V and J genes are TRBV5-4 and TRBJ2-7; weak D call: TRBD1 (6 bases). V dropped 3 bases and J dropped 7 bases, with 17 bases sitting between them. The CDR3 is 14 residues long. Germline CDR1 reads SGHNT; CDR2 reads YYREEE (reference sequence). CDR3 sequence reads: CASSSIRTALEQYF. CDR3 DNA sequence: TGTGCCAGCAGCTCCATTCGGACAGCCTTGGAGCAGTACTTC.

The V and J genes are TRBV20-1 and TRBJ1-2, with a possible D match to TRBD1 (6 bases). Per the germline V gene, CDR1 is DFQATT and CDR2 is SNEGSKA (reference sequence). There are 14 residues in the CDR3. The V gene lost 0 bases and the J gene lost 7 bases, with 15 bases spanning the gap. The CDR3 region is CSARDPRQGSGYTF. The CDR3, as DNA: TGCAGTGCTAGAGATCCCCGTCAGGGGAGTGGCTACACCTTC.

The V call is TRBV9, the J call TRBJ2-2; D not certain. V was shortened by 0 bases and J by 1 base, with 4 bases between the two germline ends. The V gene's germline CDR1 is SGDLS and CDR2 YYNGEE. The CDR3 consists of 14 residues. DNA for the CDR3: TGTGCCAGCAGCGTAGTACGGAACACCGGGGAGCTGTTTTTT. Residues: CASSVVRNTGELFF.

The V call is TRBV27, the J call TRBJ1-5; D unresolved. In germline, CDR1 is MNHEY, CDR2 SMNVEV (reference sequence). The CDR3 has 14 residues. V gave up 6 bases and J gave up 4 bases, with 13 bases separating them. In DNA form, the CDR3 reads TGTGCCAGCAGCCCTGGGCTCGAGAATCAGCCCCAGCATTTT. Its protein is CASSPGLENQPQHF.

The J gene is TRBJ2-3, the V gene TRBV29-1; D gene ambiguous. CDR1 is SQVTM, CDR2 ANQGSEA, per germline. CDR3 length: 13 amino acids. The ends were cut back, 7 bases at V and 6 bases at J, with 17 bases in the middle. CDR3 residues: CSAGGTWADTQYF. In nucleotides, the CDR3 is TGCAGCGCCGGCGGAACTTGGGCGGATACGCAGTATTTT.